This is a list of T cell receptor beta chains from one sample in a study of control samples from healthy donors and cancer patients. Some clones are missing from TCRdb's copy, which holds only in-frame ones; the method was immunoSEQ multiplex PCR. The table lists some 150,000 clones, 91% of them singletons. Input material: blood. The receptors derive from a woman aged 25 to 39 in good health. Each CDR3 is given with its conserved first and last residue. The D gene is left open where the match is weak. Only part of the rows carry a size: once, few, many, or a class if the clone is expanded.

V gene,clone size,J gene,CDR3 length,D gene,CDR3 protein,CDR3 DNA
TRBV7-9,.,TRBJ1-1,13,.,CASSLELNTEAFF,TGTGCCAGCAGCTTAGAGCTGAACACTGAAGCTTTCTTT
TRBV7-2,.,TRBJ2-6,18,TRBD1,CASSSSTGGGSGANVLTF,TGTGCCAGCAGCTCAAGTACAGGGGGCGGTTCTGGGGCCAACGTCCTGACTTTC
TRBV4-2,.,TRBJ2-4,16,TRBD1,CASSQEVAEGTDIQYF,TGTGCCAGCAGCCAAGAGGTGGCGGAAGGGACAGACATTCAGTACTTC
TRBV3-1/TRBV3-2,.,TRBJ2-4,16,TRBD1,CASSQGGTGGMNIQYF,TGTGCCAGCAGCCAAGGCGGGACAGGGGGTATGAACATTCAGTACTTC
TRBV19,.,TRBJ1-2,14,.,CASSKERQNYGYTF,TGTGCCAGTAGTAAGGAGCGACAGAACTATGGCTACACCTTC
TRBV19,.,TRBJ2-1,16,TRBD2,CASSMGLAAPYNEQFF,TGTGCCAGTAGTATGGGACTAGCGGCCCCCTACAATGAGCAGTTCTTC
TRBV28,.,TRBJ2-3,16,.,CASSSEGPGWTDTQYF,TGTGCCAGCAGTTCGGAAGGGCCAGGGTGGACAGATACGCAGTATTTT
TRBV6-4,.,TRBJ2-3,16,TRBD1,CASSDSGAGGVDTQYF,TGTGCCAGCAGTGACTCGGGGGCAGGGGGCGTAGATACGCAGTATTTT
TRBV15,.,TRBJ2-7,13,.,CATSRGNEYEQYF,TGTGCCACCAGCAGAGGGAATGAATACGAGCAGTACTTC
TRBV30,.,TRBJ2-6,14,.,CAWSPGLGANVLTF,TGTGCCTGGAGCCCAGGGCTAGGGGCCAACGTCCTGACTTTC
TRBV11-2,.,TRBJ2-3,13,.,CASSGVSTDTQYF,TGTGCCAGCAGCGGGGTGAGCACAGATACGCAGTATTTT
TRBV15,few,TRBJ1-4,15,TRBD1,CATSRDGTENEKLFF,TGTGCCACCAGCAGAGATGGGACAGAGAATGAAAAACTGTTTTTT
TRBV6-5,few,TRBJ1-1,14,TRBD1,CASRPRDRATEAFF,TGTGCCAGCAGGCCCCGGGACAGGGCCACTGAAGCTTTCTTT
TRBV27,.,TRBJ1-2,13,.,CASSFRHDYGYTF,TGTGCCAGCAGTTTCCGGCATGACTATGGCTACACCTTC
TRBV13,.,TRBJ2-5,12,.,CASSVVRETQYF,TGTGCCAGCAGCGTCGTCAGAGAGACCCAGTACTTC
TRBV4-3,.,TRBJ1-1,14,.,CASSQGTVNTEAFF,TGCGCCAGCAGCCAAGGGACGGTGAACACTGAAGCTTTCTTT
TRBV7-9,.,TRBJ1-3,14,.,CASSLTISGNTIYF,TGTGCCAGCAGCTTGACCATCTCTGGAAACACCATATATTTT
TRBV11-1,.,TRBJ2-7,13,.,CASSLELVHEQYF,TGTGCCAGCAGCTTAGAACTAGTCCACGAGCAGTACTTC
TRBV18,.,TRBJ1-5,15,.,CASSLLGFSNQPQHF,TGTGCCAGCTCACTTCTCGGTTTTAGCAATCAGCCCCAGCATTTT
TRBV7-2,.,TRBJ2-3,15,TRBD1,CASSAQGAFTDTQYF,TGTGCCAGCAGCGCCCAGGGGGCGTTTACAGATACGCAGTATTTT
TRBV4-1,.,TRBJ1-2,14,TRBD1,CASSHLGTGVGYTF,TGCGCCAGCAGTCATCTAGGGACAGGGGTCGGCTACACCTTC
TRBV7-2,.,TRBJ2-5,15,TRBD2,CASSLGGSGQETQYF,TGTGCCAGCAGCTTGGGGGGGTCGGGCCAAGAGACCCAGTACTTC
TRBV5-1,.,TRBJ2-7,13,.,CASRDRYSYEQYF,TGCGCCAGCCGGGACCGCTACTCCTACGAGCAGTACTTC
TRBV7-2,once,TRBJ1-5,15,TRBD1,CASSLGTGEFQPQHF,TGTGCCAGCAGCTTAGGGACAGGGGAATTCCAGCCCCAGCATTTT
TRBV27,once,TRBJ1-1,15,.,CASSFSRTVNTEAFF,TGTGCCAGCAGTTTCAGTAGGACAGTGAACACTGAAGCTTTCTTT
TRBV5-1,.,TRBJ1-1,13,.,CASSLRGGTEAFF,TGCGCCAGCAGCTTGCGGGGCGGCACTGAAGCTTTCTTT